The clone carrying this T cell receptor (beta chain) has a single count. The antigen remains undetermined. It was with unique molecular identifiers that the TCRbeta library was prepared. A single record per CDR3 protein comes from TCRdb applying MiXCR to the PCR reads. The table records some 830,000 distinct CDR3 sequences, 16% of them present only once. This entry comes from a study of T-cell reconstitution after alpha-beta-depleted transplantation in children. The CDR3 has 15 amino acids. The germline CDR1 and CDR2 sequences are SEHNR and FQNEAQ (reference sequence). Trimming took off 2 bases at V and 8 bases at J, with 16 bases between the two ends. Study-wide findings and caveats: Reportedly, roughly two months post-transplant, alpha-beta T cells arose from several hundred expanded graft clones. The high TCRbeta diversity at day 60 in some patients came from surviving recipient T cells and thymic progenitors. It was newly produced T cells that mostly accounted for T-cell counts and diversity one year after transplant.

The source was PBMCs, mostly from graft donor cells, collected 360 days after TCRalphabeta/CD19-depleted stem cell transplant. The J gene is TRBJ2-1, the V gene TRBV7-9; tentative D call: TRBD2 (6 bases). The sequence was collected from a male patient younger than 18 who had a stem cell transplant for acute lymphoblastic leukemia, so the T cells may come from the graft donor. The CDR3 is CASSLPGGPGDEQFF. The CDR3 bases are TGTGCCAGCAGCTTACCAGGAGGGCCTGGGGATGAGCAGTTCTTC.